One and the same sample provided the 14 T cell receptor beta chains below, sequenced in a study of blood T cell repertoires in COVID-19. Libraries were prepared by immunoSEQ multiplex PCR; TCRdb keeps only in-frame clonotypes and omits some of them. The table includes 180,000 or so clones, approximately 80% detected once. Input material: PBMCs or T cells enriched from blood (not recorded which). These receptors originate from a man aged 50 to 60 who had recovered from COVID-19.

The V call is TRBV5-1, the J call TRBJ1-4; D is unclear. Germline-derived CDR1 and CDR2 are SGHRS and YFSETQ. The CDR3 is 14 residues long. The ends were cut back, 5 bases at V and 8 bases at J, with 16 bases in the middle. The CDR3 DNA follows: TGCGCCAGCAGGGCCGAGACCTTGGGCGAAAAACTGTTTTTT. Translated, it gives CASRAETLGEKLFF.

The CDR3 DNA reads TGTGCCAGCAGCTTCGGACTAGCGGGGAGCACAGATACGCAGTATTTT. Amino acids: CASSFGLAGSTDTQYF. V gene TRBV11-2 combines with J gene TRBJ2-3, with 12 bases that match TRBD2. V trimming: 3 bases; J trimming: 0 bases; junction bases outside the gene matches: 1. Per germline, CDR1 SGHAT and CDR2 FQNNGV. The CDR3 contains 16 residues.

J is TRBJ2-3 and V is TRBV7-3; D remains ambiguous. From germline, CDR1 is SGHTA and CDR2 FQGTGA. The CDR3 has 13 residues. Trimming left V 1 base short and J 3 bases short, with 5 bases between. CDR3 DNA: TGTGCCAGCAGCTTAAAAATAACAGATACGCAGTATTTT. Amino acid sequence: CASSLKITDTQYF.

The chain joins TRBV10-3 to TRBJ1-2, with D unresolved. From germline, CDR1 is ENHRY and CDR2 SYGVKD. Deletions cut 5 bases from V and 2 bases from J, with 15 bases between. CDR3 length: 15 amino acids. CDR3 nucleotide sequence: TGTGCCATCAGTAGTACGGGAGAACGGAACTATGGCTACACCTTC. Its protein product is CAISSTGERNYGYTF.

The chain joins TRBV3-1 (or the pseudogene TRBV3-2) to TRBJ1-1; a weak D match, TRBD1 (5 bases). Trimming removed 0 bases from V and 4 bases from J, with 9 bases in between. The CDR3 contains 14 residues. CDR1 and CDR2 (germline): LGHDT, YNNKEL (reference sequence). The CDR3 loop reads CASSQDLGVTEAFF. The DNA for the CDR3 is TGTGCCAGCAGCCAAGATCTAGGGGTCACTGAAGCTTTCTTT.

This rearrangement joins TRBV28 to TRBJ2-1, with 7 bases fitting TRBD1. Germline V CDR1 and CDR2: MDHEN, SYDVKM. The CDR3 is 16 amino acids. V dropped 5 bases and J dropped 4; count of bases not matched to a gene: 11. The CDR3 sequence is CASSLLHGTVYNEQFF. CDR3 nucleotides: TGTGCCAGCAGTCTCCTTCATGGGACAGTATACAATGAGCAGTTCTTC. The full variable domain, with the rest looked up from reference TRBV28 and TRBJ2-1, is DVKVTQSSRYLVKRTGEKVFLECVQDMDHENMFWYRQDPGLGLRLIYFSYDVKMKEKGDIPEGYSVSREKKERFSLILESASTNQTSMYLCASSLLHGTVYNEQFFGPGTRLTVL.

The genes are TRBV7-2 and TRBJ1-3; no clear D. The CDR3 runs to 15 residues. Trimming removed 5 bases at V and 4 bases at J, with 15 bases between. The germline CDR1 and CDR2 sequences are SGHTA and FQGNSA. DNA of the CDR3: TGTGCCAGCAGCGCCTACCGGGGTGCCGGAAACACCATATATTTT. It yields the protein CASSAYRGAGNTIYF.

The chain recombines TRBV3-1 (or the pseudogene TRBV3-2) with TRBJ1-2, with D possibly being TRBD1 (5 bases). V lost 0 bases and J lost 8, with 13 bases in between. Germline V gene sequence: CDR1 LGHDT, CDR2 YNNKEL (reference sequence). The CDR3 consists of 14 residues. The DNA of the CDR3 is TGTGCCAGCAGCCAAGACCGCAGGGCCCAGGGCTACACCTTC. Its protein product is CASSQDRRAQGYTF.

This clone appeared a single time. The gene calls are TRBV7-9 and TRBJ2-7, with TRBD1 identical over 7 bases. The CDR3 has 14 amino acids. In germline, CDR1 is SEHNR, CDR2 FQNEAQ (reference sequence). V gave up 7 bases and J gave up 3 bases; unmatched junction bases: 9. The CDR3 is CASIGDSRDYEQYF. The CDR3 DNA sequence: TGTGCCAGCATCGGGGACAGCCGAGACTACGAGCAGTACTTC.

This clone appeared a single time. The chain has TRBV28 and TRBJ2-7, with a weak D call TRBD2 (6 bases). The germline V gene has CDR1 MDHEN and CDR2 SYDVKM. V shed 6 bases and J shed 1 base, with 16 bases lying between them. The CDR3 consists of 15 residues. The CDR3 protein is CASRVGTAVSYEQYF. CDR3 DNA sequence: TGTGCCAGCAGAGTAGGGACTGCCGTATCCTACGAGCAGTACTTC.

This clone was counted a single time. The V and J genes are TRBV5-1 and TRBJ2-3; D gene uncertain. V lost 5 bases and J lost 0, with 10 bases in between. CDR1 is SGHRS and CDR2 is YFSETQ in the germline V gene. The CDR3 length is 14 residues. CDR3 region: CASSVSPSTDTQYF. CDR3 nucleotides: TGCGCCAGCAGTGTTTCCCCTAGCACAGATACGCAGTATTTT. The full variable domain, rest sourced from reference TRBV5-1 and TRBJ2-3, is KAGVTQTPRYLIKTRGQQVTLSCSPISGHRSVSWYQQTPGQGLQFLFEYFSETQRNKGNFPGRFSGRQFSNSRSEMNVSTLELGDSALYLCASSVSPSTDTQYFGPGTRLTVL.

The chain links TRBV6-5 to TRBJ2-1, with 10 bases matching TRBD1. This CDR3 comprises 14 residues. Germline assignment: CDR1 MNHEY and CDR2 SVGAGI. V lost 6 bases, J lost 5 bases, and 4 bases stayed unmatched. The CDR3 coding sequence is TGTGCCAGCAGCCGGGACAGGGGCGACAATGAGCAGTTCTTC. It translates to CASSRDRGDNEQFF.

The chain is built from TRBV19 and TRBJ2-5, with D uncertain. Germline V gene data show CDR1 as LNHDA and CDR2 as SQIVND (reference sequence). The CDR3 sequence is 15 residues long. V lost 1 base, J lost 0 bases, and 9 bases lay in between. CDR3 in amino acids: CASSIVGPYQETQYF. The CDR3 nucleotides are TGTGCCAGTAGTATAGTCGGTCCCTACCAAGAGACCCAGTACTTC.

The V gene is TRBV19, the J gene TRBJ2-1; D perhaps matches TRBD1 (5 bases). V lost 3 bases to trimming and J lost 10 bases, with 10 bases between them. This CDR3 region has 12 residues. From germline, CDR1 is LNHDA and CDR2 SQIVND (reference sequence). The CDR3, as DNA: TGTGCCAGTAGTATGAGGAAGGGGGAGCAGTTCTTC. This sequence encodes CASSMRKGEQFF.